A selection of T cell receptor beta chains follows, all from one sample in a study of cytomegalovirus exposure and HLA in healthy donors. The method was immunoSEQ multiplex PCR; TCRdb's version includes in-frame clones alone and lacks a portion of them. This sample has more than 95,000 clones; 70% to 90% occur once, and the top ten carry approximately 1.8%. Sequencing was performed on PBMCs. The receptors stem from a man between 18 and 35 years old in good health and CMV-seronegative. Both conserved end residues are part of each CDR3. D genes are given only for firm matches. Where a row states a size, it is once, few, many or the class of an expanded clone; other rows omit it.

>TRBJ2-7|NA|TRBV30|TRBD2
TGTGCCTGGAGTGTACTAACTAGCGGGGTAGGGGAGCAGTACTTC
CAWSVLTSGVGEQYF
>TRBJ1-6|few|TRBV30|TRBD1
TGTGCCTGGAGTGTACAGGGGAGTTATTCACCCCTCCACTTT
CAWSVQGSYSPLHF
>TRBJ2-3|NA|TRBV2|TRBD2
TGTGCCGGAGTTTTACTAGCGGAGAACACAGATACGCAGTATTTT
CAGVLLAENTDTQYF
>TRBJ1-3|NA|TRBV28|NA
TGTGCCAGCAGGACGGGTAGTTTTGGAAACACCATATATTTT
CASRTGSFGNTIYF
>TRBJ1-3|NA|TRBV29-1|NA
TGCAGCGTAGCAGGGAGGACTGCTGGAAACACCATATATTTT
CSVAGRTAGNTIYF
>TRBJ2-1|NA|TRBV9|TRBD2
TGTGCCAGCAGCCACCCACTCCACACGGGGGGGCCGGTCAATGAGCAGTTCTTC
CASSHPLHTGGPVNEQFF
>TRBJ1-5|NA|TRBV6-1|NA
TGTGCCAGCAGAGAAATCCGGGGGGGCAATCAGCCCCAGCATTTT
CASREIRGGNQPQHF
>TRBJ2-1|NA|TRBV5-1|TRBD2
TGCGCCAGCAGCTACGGACTAGCGGGAAAGCAGTTCTTC
CASSYGLAGKQFF
>TRBJ1-2|once|TRBV7-2|TRBD1
TGTGCCAGCAGCTTAGACACAGGGGCGGGCTATGGCTACACCTTC
CASSLDTGAGYGYTF
>TRBJ2-3|NA|TRBV4-1|TRBD2
TGCGCCAGCAGCCAAGGGGCTAGCGGGAGGGCCGCAGATACGCAGTATTTT
CASSQGASGRAADTQYF
>TRBJ1-2|NA|TRBV7-7|NA
TGTGAGTCGGACTTTATGGCTACGGGCTTC
CESDFMATGF
>TRBJ2-3|NA|TRBV27|NA
TGTGCCAGCAGTTTCGTTTTCCAAGGGGACACAGATACGCAGTATTTT
CASSFVFQGDTDTQYF
>TRBJ1-1|NA|TRBV7-2|NA
TGTGCCAGCAGACATCGACAGTTGATGAACACTGAAGCTTTCTTT
CASRHRQLMNTEAFF
>TRBJ1-6|NA|TRBV28|NA
TGTGCCAGCACCCACCCCTGGCGGCAGGGAGGGGGTTCACCCCTCCACTTT
CASTHPWRQGGGSPLHF
>TRBJ1-4|NA|TRBV5-1|NA
TGCGCCAGCAGCTTATTCCAGGGTGACGAAAAACTGTTTTTT
CASSLFQGDEKLFF
>TRBJ2-5|NA|TRBV6-5|NA
TGTGCCAGCAGTCAACGGGGGACAGAAGAGACCCAGTACTTC
CASSQRGTEETQYF
>TRBJ2-7|NA|TRBV6-5|TRBD1
TGTGCCAGCAGTTATTCGAAACAGGGGGACGAGCAGTACTTC
CASSYSKQGDEQYF
>TRBJ2-7|NA|TRBV7-8|NA
TGTGCCAGCAGCTTGACAGGCCTCTCCTCCTACGAGCAGTACTTC
CASSLTGLSSYEQYF
>TRBJ2-1|once|TRBV7-8|NA
TGTGCCAGCAGCTTAGGTAGGAGTGAGCAGTTCTTC
CASSLGRSEQFF
>TRBJ1-5|NA|TRBV6-6|NA
TGTGCCAGCATGGAGGGTGGGCAGCCCCAGCATTTT
CASMEGGQPQHF
>TRBJ1-5|NA|TRBV28|NA
TGTGCCAGCAGTTTGGGAGGGAACAATCAGCCCCAGCATTTT
CASSLGGNNQPQHF
>TRBJ2-5|NA|TRBV5-1|TRBD2
TGCGCCAGCAGACTGGGGACTAGCGGGAGTGAGACCCAGTACTTC
CASRLGTSGSETQYF
>TRBJ2-5|NA|TRBV7-9|TRBD1
TGTGCCAGCAGCCCTACCTCGACAGGGGAAGAGACCCAGTACTTC
CASSPTSTGEETQYF
>TRBJ1-4|NA|TRBV5-4|NA
TGTGCCAGCAGCTTGGACCCGGGACGGGGGGCAACTAATGAAAAACTGTTTTTT
CASSLDPGRGATNEKLFF
>TRBJ2-3|NA|TRBV5-1|TRBD1
TGCGCCAGCAGCTTGGCCCAACAGGGGGATACGCAGTATTTT
CASSLAQQGDTQYF
>TRBJ2-7|NA|TRBV14|NA
TGTGCCAGCGGAGAAGTAGTCCCTGCCGCGAAGCAGTACTTC
CASGEVVPAAKQYF
>TRBJ1-1|few|TRBV5-1|NA
TGCGCCAGCAGCCAAACCTCTGGACAACAGAACACTGAAGCTTTCTTT
CASSQTSGQQNTEAFF
>TRBJ2-7|NA|TRBV5-1|NA
TGCGCCAGCAGCCCTACCTGGAGCAAGGTTGGTGAGCAGTACTTC
CASSPTWSKVGEQYF
>TRBJ2-6|NA|TRBV19|NA
TGTGCCAGTAGTTATTTTTGGGGAGACTCTGGGGCCAACGTCCTGACTTTC
CASSYFWGDSGANVLTF
>TRBJ2-7|once|TRBV7-2|NA
TGTGCCAGCAGCTTACAGGGTCCTACTCTGGCCTACGAGCAGTACTTC
CASSLQGPTLAYEQYF
>TRBJ1-1|NA|TRBV4-3|NA
TGCGCCAGCAGCCAAGATTACCCAGTCCTAGCAGCTTTCTTT
CASSQDYPVLAAFF
>TRBJ1-1|NA|TRBV5-4|NA
TGTGCCAGCAGCTTCGGGCATCCGGGGGAACCAACTGAAGCTTTCTTT
CASSFGHPGEPTEAFF
>TRBJ1-2|NA|TRBV5-1|TRBD1
TGCGCCAGCACTCCGGGGGCACAGGGGTATGGCTACACCTTC
CASTPGAQGYGYTF
>TRBJ2-5|NA|TRBV7-9|NA
TGTGCCAGCAGCTTAGCCGGTGAGACCCAGTACTTC
CASSLAGETQYF
>TRBJ1-4|NA|TRBV11-3|NA
TGTGCCAGCAGCCAAAGGGCACAGGATAATGAAAAACTGTTTTTT
CASSQRAQDNEKLFF
>TRBJ2-7|NA|TRBV5-1|TRBD1
TGCGCCAGCAGCGGAGGGACAGGGAGGTCCTACGAGCAGTACTTC
CASSGGTGRSYEQYF
>TRBJ2-1|NA|TRBV4-2|NA
TGTGCCAGCAGCCAAGGGAACAGCTACAATGAGCAGTTCTTC
CASSQGNSYNEQFF
>TRBJ2-1|NA|TRBV6-5|TRBD1
TGTGCCAGCAGTTACTCCGGGACAGTCTACAATGAGCAGTTCTTC
CASSYSGTVYNEQFF
>TRBJ1-2|NA|TRBV9|NA
TGTGCCAGCAGCGTCACCGGGACACTGACAAGCTACACCTTC
CASSVTGTLTSYTF
>TRBJ2-7|NA|TRBV7-9|TRBD2
TGTGCCAGCAGTGTTATCTCGGGACTAGCGGGAGGAACCTACGAGCAGTACTTC
CASSVISGLAGGTYEQYF